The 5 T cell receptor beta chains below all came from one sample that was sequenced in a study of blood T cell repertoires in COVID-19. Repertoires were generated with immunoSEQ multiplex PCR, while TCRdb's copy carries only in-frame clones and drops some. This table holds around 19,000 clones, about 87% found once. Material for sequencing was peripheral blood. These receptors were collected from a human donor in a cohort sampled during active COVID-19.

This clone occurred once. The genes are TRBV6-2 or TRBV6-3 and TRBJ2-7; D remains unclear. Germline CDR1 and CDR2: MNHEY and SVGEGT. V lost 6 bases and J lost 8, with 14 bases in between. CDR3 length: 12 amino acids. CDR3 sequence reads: CASSHRSVKQYF. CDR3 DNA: TGTGCCAGCAGCCACCGCAGCGTAAAGCAGTACTTC.

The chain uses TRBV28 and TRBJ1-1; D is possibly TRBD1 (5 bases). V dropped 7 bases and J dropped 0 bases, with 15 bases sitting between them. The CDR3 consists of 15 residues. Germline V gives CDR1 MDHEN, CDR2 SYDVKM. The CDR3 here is CASNLWGTLNTEAFF. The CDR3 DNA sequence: TGTGCCAGCAACCTCTGGGGCACACTGAACACTGAAGCTTTCTTT.

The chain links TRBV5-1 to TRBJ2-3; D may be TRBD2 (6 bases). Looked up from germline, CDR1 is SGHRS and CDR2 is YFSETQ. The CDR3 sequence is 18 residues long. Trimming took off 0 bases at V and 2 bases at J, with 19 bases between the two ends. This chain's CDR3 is CASSLEAGRSGDTDTQYF. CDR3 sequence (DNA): TGCGCCAGCAGCTTGGAGGCGGGACGGTCGGGCGACACAGATACGCAGTATTTT. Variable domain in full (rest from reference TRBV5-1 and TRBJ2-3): KAGVTQTPRYLIKTRGQQVTLSCSPISGHRSVSWYQQTPGQGLQFLFEYFSETQRNKGNFPGRFSGRQFSNSRSEMNVSTLELGDSALYLCASSLEAGRSGDTDTQYFGPGTRLTVL.

Here the CDR3 DNA reads TGCAGCGTTTGGGGGGGCGGTATCTTCCCTGACAATGAGCAGTTCTTC. Its translation: CSVWGGGIFPDNEQFF. The chain carries TRBV29-1 and TRBJ2-1; tentative D call: TRBD2 (7 bases). The CDR3 runs 16 residues. With 5 bases removed from V and 5 bases from J, the gap between germline ends came to 22 bases. Germline V lookup: CDR1 SQVTM, CDR2 ANQGSEA.

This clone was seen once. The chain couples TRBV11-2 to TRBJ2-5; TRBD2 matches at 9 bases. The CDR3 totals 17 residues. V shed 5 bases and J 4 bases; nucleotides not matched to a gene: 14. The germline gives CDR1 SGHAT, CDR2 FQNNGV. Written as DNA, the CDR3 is TGTGCCAGCAGCCCCTGGGGGGTAGCGGGAGTAACAGAGACCCAGTACTTC. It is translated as CASSPWGVAGVTETQYF.